Below, one TCR beta chain is given with its context. Original analysis: Reference gene primer amplification yielded estimated nucleated cell counts. Clones were sequenced by immunoSEQ multiplex PCR, and TCRdb holds only the in-frame ones, with some missing. Clone size and the V and J calls come from that table; the DNA yielded D and trimming. This table holds under 200,000 clones, under 85% found once. This entry belongs to a study of blood T cell repertoires in COVID-19. As for the study in general: Researchers got acute and convalescent COVID-19 samples from the United States, Italy and Spain. In each case, the material was cDNA or gDNA derived from T cells, B-cell-depleted T cells, or PBMCs.

V shed 6 bases, J shed 4 bases, and the junction held 6 bases outside the gene matches. This CDR3 has 14 residues. Germline V lookup: CDR1 LGHDT, CDR2 YNNKEL (reference sequence). The receptor's source is a man in his sixties or seventies with acute or convalescent COVID-19. The specimen was peripheral blood. The chain recombines TRBV3-1 (or the pseudogene TRBV3-2) with TRBJ1-2, with 9 bases identical to TRBD1. The CDR3 protein is CASRSGQGLYGYTF. The DNA for the CDR3 is TGTGCCAGCAGGTCGGGACAGGGCCTCTATGGCTACACCTTC.